This T cell receptor (beta chain) was obtained from a study of T cell responses to AZD1222 COVID-19 vaccine. Study-level findings and limits: Possibly, clonal diversity was underestimated; donors were largely white British and included more females. CD4 TCRs covered the whole spike, strongest at regions 160-218 and 743-854.

Profiling relied on immunoSEQ multiplex PCR, and the TCRdb table lists in-frame clones only, not all of them. This table has some 150,000 clones, 82% appearing once. The CDR3 loop spans 16 amino acids. Trimming at V came to 6 bases and at J to 2 bases, leaving 11 bases not matched to a gene. CDR1 is SNHLY and CDR2 is FYNNEI in the germline V gene. A word on this clone: Antigen unknown.

Material: peripheral blood, obtained on day 0 of MenACWY control vaccination. The source is an adult in good health. The gene calls are TRBV2 and TRBJ1-2; 8 bases line up with TRBD1. The CDR3 nucleotides read TGTGCCAGCAGGCGAAATCAGGGGGCGGAGAACTATGGCTACACCTTC. It codes for CASRRNQGAENYGYTF.